These T cell receptor beta chains were read from a single sample in a study of response to subunit inactivated influenza vaccine. Using its own MiXCR run on the RT-PCR reads, TCRdb lists one record per CDR3 protein. The sample holds about 620,000 distinct CDR3 sequences; about an eighth are singletons and the top ten take around 9.6%. Here the sequenced sample was PBMCs from blood, taken on the day of vaccination. The receptor set was obtained from a man aged 45 to 65 who received an inactivated influenza vaccine. The conserved cysteine and the conserved F or W are not part of the CDR3 here.

CDR3 length,V gene,J gene,CDR3 protein
11,TRBV6-1,TRBJ2-3,ASRGQGALQSY
9,TRBV6-2/TRBV6-3,TRBJ2-1,ASTDLLRQF
13,TRBV20-1,TRBJ2-3,SARDMTSSADTQY
13,TRBV20-1,TRBJ2-4,SASPEGAAKNIQY
10,TRBV7-9,TRBJ2-4,ATQGLQNIQY
14,TRBV19,TRBJ2-1,ASRPWGPGGPNEQF
13,TRBV4-3,TRBJ2-7,ASSQDLPNHYEQY
13,TRBV20-1,TRBJ2-7,SARDWGGSSYEQY
16,TRBV10-2,TRBJ2-1,ASRRIREGGISYNEQF
12,TRBV9,TRBJ2-7,ASSVGWESYEQY
13,TRBV12-3/TRBV12-4,TRBJ2-1,ASSFTSGRGNEQF
13,TRBV7-9,TRBJ2-2,ASSLSGTYTGELF
16,TRBV5-1,TRBJ2-2,ASSLALAGGPGTGELF
12,TRBV12-3/TRBV12-4,TRBJ2-1,ASSKSTSYNEQF
11,TRBV29-1,TRBJ2-5,SVHGGEEETQY
14,TRBV29-1,TRBJ2-1,SVDARLAGVPFEQF
12,TRBV20-1,TRBJ2-5,SAHPQGLRETQY
11,TRBV5-1,TRBJ1-2,ASSPGADYGYT
13,TRBV4-3,TRBJ2-5,ASSQARGTLETQY
13,TRBV7-2,TRBJ2-5,ASSFRDYRQETQY
12,TRBV20-1,TRBJ2-7,SARSPSQGSEQY
14,TRBV20-1,TRBJ2-7,SANWVRRDAAYEQY
13,TRBV5-1,TRBJ2-1,ASSSSRSVYNEQF
13,TRBV29-1,TRBJ2-7,SVSAAGRGRYEQY
13,TRBV30,TRBJ1-5,AWSSPGGGNQPQH
13,TRBV28,TRBJ2-2,ASEGEGAQTGELF
16,TRBV4-3,TRBJ2-7,ASSQGHGQGFSSYEQY
15,TRBV7-9,TRBJ2-1,ASSLRQLDDVRNEQF
13,TRBV27,TRBJ1-2,ASSITHREFYGYT
12,TRBV7-9,TRBJ1-3,ASSLPVPGNTIY
12,TRBV29-1,TRBJ1-1,SVESLLGNTEAF
13,TRBV6-1,TRBJ1-5,ASRSGGYSNQPQH
12,TRBV5-1,TRBJ2-3,ASSLERGTDTQY
13,TRBV5-4,TRBJ2-3,ASSLKQSSTDTQY
11,TRBV29-1,TRBJ2-7,SVEDQEKPEQY
15,TRBV5-5,TRBJ2-3,ASSLKGLGVVPDTQY
12,TRBV20-1,TRBJ1-5,SARVTGSHQPQH
18,TRBV19,TRBJ2-2,ASSSRQGILAGFHTGELF
11,TRBV7-2,TRBJ1-2,ASSSTQGGGYT
13,TRBV4-3,TRBJ2-3,ASSQEVAGGDTQY
13,TRBV7-2,TRBJ2-7,ASSFRPTTSYEQY
12,TRBV9,TRBJ1-2,ASSVAQGDYGYT
13,TRBV9,TRBJ2-4,ASSVGKGQGNIQY
12,TRBV6-5,TRBJ1-5,ASSLRTGDQPQH
12,TRBV20-1,TRBJ1-5,SAKTGASNQPQH
13,TRBV6-5,TRBJ2-1,ASSYLGTGRNEQF
13,TRBV24-1,TRBJ1-5,ATSTGQGSNQPQH
12,TRBV15,TRBJ2-1,ATSTGLAWNEQF
13,TRBV7-6,TRBJ2-2,ASSARTFGTGELF